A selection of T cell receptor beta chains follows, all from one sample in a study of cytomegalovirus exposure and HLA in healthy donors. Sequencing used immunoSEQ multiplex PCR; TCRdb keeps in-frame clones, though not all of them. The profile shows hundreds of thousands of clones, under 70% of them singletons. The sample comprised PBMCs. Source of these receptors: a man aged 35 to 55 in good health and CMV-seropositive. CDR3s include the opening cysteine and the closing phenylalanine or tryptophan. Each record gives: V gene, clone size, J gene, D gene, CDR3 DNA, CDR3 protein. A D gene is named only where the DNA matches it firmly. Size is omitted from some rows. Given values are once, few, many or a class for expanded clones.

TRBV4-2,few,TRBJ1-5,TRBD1,TGTGCCAGCAGCCAAGATGGTAGGGACAGGGTCGGTCAGCCCCAGCATTTT,CASSQDGRDRVGQPQHF
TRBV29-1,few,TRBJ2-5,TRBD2,TGCAGCGTTGGAGGCGGCGGGGGGGCGTCGTACGAGACCCAGTACTTC,CSVGGGGGASYETQYF
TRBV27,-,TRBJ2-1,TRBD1,TGTGCCAGCAGCCCGGGGACAGGGCCCTACAATGAGCAGTTCTTC,CASSPGTGPYNEQFF
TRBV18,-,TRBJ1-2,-,TGTGCCAGCTCAGGAGCCAGGGTTGCTAACTATGGCTACACCTTC,CASSGARVANYGYTF
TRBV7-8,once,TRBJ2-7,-,TGTGCCAGCAGCTTTGGGGGGGCTGTACAAGACAAGTTAGGCTACGAGCAGTACTTC,CASSFGGAVQDKLGYEQYF
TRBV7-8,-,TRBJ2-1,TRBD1,TGTGCCAGCAGCTTCGACAGGGGGCACGAGCAGTTCTTC,CASSFDRGHEQFF
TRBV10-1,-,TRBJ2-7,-,TGCGCCAGCAGTGAGACCCAGGGGTACGAGCAGTACTTC,CASSETQGYEQYF
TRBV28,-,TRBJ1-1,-,TGTGCCAGCAGTTTACCCGCAGGCTACTCGAACACTGAAGCTTTCTTT,CASSLPAGYSNTEAFF
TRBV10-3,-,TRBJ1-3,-,TGTGCCATCAGTGGGACTCCTGGTGTGAACACCATATATTTT,CAISGTPGVNTIYF
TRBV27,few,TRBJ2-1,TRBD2,TGTGCCAGCAGTTTAGGGGGAGCAACGCGGGGGGCCAGCTCCTACAATGAGCAGTTCTTC,CASSLGGATRGASSYNEQFF
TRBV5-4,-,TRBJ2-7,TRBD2,TGTGCCAGCAGCCCTTTACTAGCGGGGGGATCGGAGCAGTACTTC,CASSPLLAGGSEQYF
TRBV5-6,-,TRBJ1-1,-,TGTGCCAGCACCCTCCGGAGGGACACTGAAGCTTTCTTT,CASTLRRDTEAFF
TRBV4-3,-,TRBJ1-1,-,TGCGCCAGCAGCCAAGTGTTACAGGGTAGAGCTTTCTTT,CASSQVLQGRAFF
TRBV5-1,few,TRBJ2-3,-,TGCGCCAGCAGCTTGGATACGGGTAGGACAGATACGCAGTATTTT,CASSLDTGRTDTQYF
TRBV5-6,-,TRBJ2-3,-,TGTGCCAGCAGCTCGGCGGGACAGACAGATACGCAGTATTTT,CASSSAGQTDTQYF
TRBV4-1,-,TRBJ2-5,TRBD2,TGCGCCAGCAGTGGGGGGGTGACGGAGACCCAGTACTTC,CASSGGVTETQYF
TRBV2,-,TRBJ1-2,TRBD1,TGTGCCAGCAGGGATGGGACAGGGAAAATGGGCTACACCTTC,CASRDGTGKMGYTF
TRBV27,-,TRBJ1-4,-,TGTGCCAGCAGCCCTAGACAGCTTAATGAAAAACTGTTTTTT,CASSPRQLNEKLFF
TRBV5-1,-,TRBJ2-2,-,TGCGCCAGCAGCTTGACCGCAGACTGGAGCGGGGAGCTGTTTTTT,CASSLTADWSGELFF
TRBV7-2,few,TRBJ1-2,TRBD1,TGTGCCAGCAGCTCCCACGGGACAGTTACTAACTATGGCTACACCTTC,CASSSHGTVTNYGYTF
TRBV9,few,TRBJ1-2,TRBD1,TGTGCCAGCAGCGGGCAACAGGGGGCCCTCTACACCTTC,CASSGQQGALYTF
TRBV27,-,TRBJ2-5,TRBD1,TGTGCCAGTAGACTTTCCGGGACAGCCCTCCAAGAGACCCAGTACTTC,CASRLSGTALQETQYF
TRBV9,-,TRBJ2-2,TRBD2,TGTGCCAGCACCGATATAGCGGGAGAGAACACCGGGGAGCTGTTTTTT,CASTDIAGENTGELFF
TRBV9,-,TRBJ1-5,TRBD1,TGTGCCAGCGGGACAGATCTCAATCAGCCCCAGCATTTT,CASGTDLNQPQHF
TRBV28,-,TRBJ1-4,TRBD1,TGTGCCAGCAGTTTTCAGGGGGAGAATGAAAAACTGTTTTTT,CASSFQGENEKLFF